The rows below give T cell receptor beta chains drawn from one sample of a study of blood T cell repertoires in COVID-19. Clones were sequenced by immunoSEQ multiplex PCR, and TCRdb holds only the in-frame ones, with some missing. The repertoire holds 300,000 to 350,000 clones, with approximately 82% as singletons. The sequencing input was peripheral blood. The source is a man between 25 and 39 years old with active or convalescent COVID-19. The CDR3 runs from the conserved cysteine through the conserved F or W. Each record gives: V gene, clone size, D gene, J gene, CDR3 DNA, CDR3 protein. D genes are given only for firm matches. Clone size is stated in some rows and not others, as once, few, many or a class when expanded.

v_call: TRBV4-3; clone_size: -; d_call: TRBD2; j_call: TRBJ2-3; cdr3_nt: TGCGCCAGCAGCCAAGGACTAGCGGGGGGCACAGATACGCAGTATTTT; cdr3_aa: CASSQGLAGGTDTQYF
v_call: TRBV5-1; clone_size: -; d_call: -; j_call: TRBJ1-1; cdr3_nt: TGCGCCAGCAGCTTGGGGGGAGGGACTGAAGCTTTCTTT; cdr3_aa: CASSLGGGTEAFF
v_call: TRBV9; clone_size: -; d_call: -; j_call: TRBJ2-7; cdr3_nt: TGTGCCAGCAACCCCGGAGGATCGCCCGACTACGAGCAGTACTTC; cdr3_aa: CASNPGGSPDYEQYF
v_call: TRBV9; clone_size: many; d_call: -; j_call: TRBJ2-6; cdr3_nt: TGTGCCAGCAGCACCTCGGGGGTTACACTCCCAACTGGGGCCAACGTCCTGACTTTC; cdr3_aa: CASSTSGVTLPTGANVLTF
v_call: TRBV2; clone_size: -; d_call: TRBD2; j_call: TRBJ2-3; cdr3_nt: TGTGCCAGTACCCCAGGGCGGGAGCCCAGGGATACGCAGTATTTT; cdr3_aa: CASTPGREPRDTQYF
v_call: TRBV28; clone_size: -; d_call: TRBD2; j_call: TRBJ2-2; cdr3_nt: TGTGCCAGCAGTTTTCAGGCGGGAGGGCCCGGGGAGCTGTTTTTT; cdr3_aa: CASSFQAGGPGELFF
v_call: TRBV7-2; clone_size: -; d_call: TRBD2; j_call: TRBJ2-2; cdr3_nt: TGTGCCAGCAGCTTACCGACTAGCGGGGGGGTAAGCGGGGAGCTGTTTTTT; cdr3_aa: CASSLPTSGGVSGELFF
v_call: TRBV7-2; clone_size: -; d_call: -; j_call: TRBJ2-7; cdr3_nt: TGTGCCAGCAGCTTACCGGGTGAGCAGTACTTC; cdr3_aa: CASSLPGEQYF
v_call: TRBV30; clone_size: once; d_call: -; j_call: TRBJ1-2; cdr3_nt: TGTGCCTGGAGTTTGGGCCACCTGACCCGCTACACCTTC; cdr3_aa: CAWSLGHLTRYTF
v_call: TRBV4-1; clone_size: -; d_call: TRBD2; j_call: TRBJ2-2; cdr3_nt: TGCGCCAGCAGGGCGGGAGGGGTCACCGGGGAGCTGTTTTTT; cdr3_aa: CASRAGGVTGELFF
v_call: TRBV7-8; clone_size: -; d_call: -; j_call: TRBJ1-5; cdr3_nt: TGTGCCAGCAGCCACCACCCGGGACAAGAAAATCAGCCCCAGCATTTT; cdr3_aa: CASSHHPGQENQPQHF
v_call: TRBV5-6; clone_size: -; d_call: -; j_call: TRBJ2-7; cdr3_nt: TGTGCCAGCAGCCCGACCGGACTTCCCGAGCAGTACTTC; cdr3_aa: CASSPTGLPEQYF
v_call: TRBV3-1/TRBV3-2; clone_size: -; d_call: -; j_call: TRBJ2-7; cdr3_nt: TGTGCCAGCAGCCAAGAGGGTGGACAAGGCGAGCAGTACTTC; cdr3_aa: CASSQEGGQGEQYF
v_call: TRBV6-5; clone_size: -; d_call: -; j_call: TRBJ1-1; cdr3_nt: TGTGCCAGCAGGGGAAACGGGGCTGAAGCTTTCTTT; cdr3_aa: CASRGNGAEAFF
v_call: TRBV3-1/TRBV3-2; clone_size: -; d_call: TRBD1; j_call: TRBJ1-3; cdr3_nt: TGTGCCAGCAGCCAAGGGACAGGCGTCTCTGGAAACACCATATATTTT; cdr3_aa: CASSQGTGVSGNTIYF
v_call: TRBV6-2/TRBV6-3; clone_size: -; d_call: -; j_call: TRBJ1-5; cdr3_nt: TGTGCCAGCAGCCAAGCCCCGAGGGGGTACAATCAGCCCCAGCATTTT; cdr3_aa: CASSQAPRGYNQPQHF
v_call: TRBV12-3/TRBV12-4; clone_size: -; d_call: -; j_call: TRBJ1-1; cdr3_nt: TGTGCCAGCAGTTTTGATCTCCTAGCGGCCGCTTTCTTT; cdr3_aa: CASSFDLLAAAFF
v_call: TRBV5-1; clone_size: -; d_call: TRBD1; j_call: TRBJ1-1; cdr3_nt: TGCGCCGCCAGGCAGGGGGTGAACACTGAAGCTTTCTTT; cdr3_aa: CAARQGVNTEAFF
v_call: TRBV4-2; clone_size: -; d_call: TRBD1; j_call: TRBJ1-4; cdr3_nt: TGTGCCAGCAGCCAAGATCAATGGACAGGGGTCGGAAAACTGTTTTTT; cdr3_aa: CASSQDQWTGVGKLFF
v_call: TRBV29-1; clone_size: once; d_call: -; j_call: TRBJ2-7; cdr3_nt: TGCAGCGTGGGAGACTACTACGAGCAGTACTTC; cdr3_aa: CSVGDYYEQYF
v_call: TRBV19; clone_size: -; d_call: TRBD2; j_call: TRBJ2-1; cdr3_nt: TGTGCCACAGGACTAGCGGGACTAGTCTACAATGAGCAGTTCTTC; cdr3_aa: CATGLAGLVYNEQFF
v_call: TRBV9; clone_size: -; d_call: -; j_call: TRBJ1-1; cdr3_nt: TGTGCCAGCAGCGTAGGGGCCTCGGACACTGAAGCTTTCTTT; cdr3_aa: CASSVGASDTEAFF
v_call: TRBV19; clone_size: -; d_call: -; j_call: TRBJ1-4; cdr3_nt: TGTGCCAGTAGTATGGAGAAAACAACTAATGAAAAACTGTTTTTT; cdr3_aa: CASSMEKTTNEKLFF
v_call: TRBV9; clone_size: -; d_call: -; j_call: TRBJ2-1; cdr3_nt: TGTGCCAGCAGCGTAGTACCCGGGGATAGAGTGAGCTCCTACAATGAGCAGTTCTTC; cdr3_aa: CASSVVPGDRVSSYNEQFF
v_call: TRBV7-9; clone_size: -; d_call: -; j_call: TRBJ2-2; cdr3_nt: TGTGCCAGCAGTACCGGGACACCTCACACCGGGGAGCTGTTTTTT; cdr3_aa: CASSTGTPHTGELFF
v_call: TRBV7-8; clone_size: once; d_call: TRBD1; j_call: TRBJ1-2; cdr3_nt: TGTGCCAGCAGCTTAGCGTCGGGACAGCACTTCACTAACTATGGCTACACCTTC; cdr3_aa: CASSLASGQHFTNYGYTF
v_call: TRBV7-3; clone_size: -; d_call: -; j_call: TRBJ1-1; cdr3_nt: TGTGCCAGCAGCTTAACGGGAGGTCAGGGATATACTGAAGCTTTCTTT; cdr3_aa: CASSLTGGQGYTEAFF
v_call: TRBV5-1; clone_size: few; d_call: TRBD1; j_call: TRBJ1-2; cdr3_nt: TGCGCCAGCAGCCCTGACAGGGTTGGCTACACCTTC; cdr3_aa: CASSPDRVGYTF
v_call: TRBV11-2; clone_size: -; d_call: -; j_call: TRBJ2-5; cdr3_nt: TGTGCCAGCAGCTTAGGCGCCTCCCAAGAGACCCAGTACTTC; cdr3_aa: CASSLGASQETQYF
v_call: TRBV19; clone_size: -; d_call: TRBD1; j_call: TRBJ1-1; cdr3_nt: TGTGCCAGTAGCCGGGTGGAGGGGGCGCCCCGGAACACTGAAGCTTTCTTT; cdr3_aa: CASSRVEGAPRNTEAFF
v_call: TRBV11-2; clone_size: -; d_call: TRBD2; j_call: TRBJ2-1; cdr3_nt: TGTGCCAGCAGCTTCGAAGCCGGGACTAATCAGTTCTTC; cdr3_aa: CASSFEAGTNQFF
v_call: TRBV20-1; clone_size: -; d_call: -; j_call: TRBJ2-7; cdr3_nt: TGCAGTGCTAGTCGCCCGGCCTACGAGCAGTACTTC; cdr3_aa: CSASRPAYEQYF
v_call: TRBV12-3/TRBV12-4; clone_size: -; d_call: TRBD1; j_call: TRBJ1-2; cdr3_nt: TGTGCCAGCACCCGGGACAGAACGGCTGGCTACACCTTC; cdr3_aa: CASTRDRTAGYTF
v_call: TRBV14; clone_size: -; d_call: -; j_call: TRBJ1-2; cdr3_nt: TGTGCCAGCAGCTTTACAGGGATAGGAGGCTACACCTTC; cdr3_aa: CASSFTGIGGYTF
v_call: TRBV27; clone_size: -; d_call: TRBD1; j_call: TRBJ1-2; cdr3_nt: TGTGCCAGCAGTTTCCCCCCCGGACAGGGTTCTGGCTACACCTTC; cdr3_aa: CASSFPPGQGSGYTF
v_call: TRBV2; clone_size: -; d_call: TRBD2; j_call: TRBJ2-7; cdr3_nt: TGTGCCAGCAGGTTGACTAGCGGGGCAACCTCCTACGAGCAGTACTTC; cdr3_aa: CASRLTSGATSYEQYF
v_call: TRBV4-1; clone_size: few; d_call: -; j_call: TRBJ1-4; cdr3_nt: TGCGCCAGCAGCCTCCGGGAGGGGAGGTATGAAAAACTGTTTTTT; cdr3_aa: CASSLREGRYEKLFF
v_call: TRBV11-2; clone_size: -; d_call: -; j_call: TRBJ1-2; cdr3_nt: TGTGCCAGCAGCTCACAGGGTAAGGAAGGCTACACCTTC; cdr3_aa: CASSSQGKEGYTF
v_call: TRBV27; clone_size: -; d_call: -; j_call: TRBJ1-1; cdr3_nt: TGTGCCAGCAGCAAATCGAACACTGAAGCTTTCTTT; cdr3_aa: CASSKSNTEAFF
v_call: TRBV5-4; clone_size: -; d_call: TRBD2; j_call: TRBJ2-1; cdr3_nt: TGTGCCAGCAGCCCGTCGCCGGGACTAGCGGGAGTGGCGAATGAGCAGTTCTTC; cdr3_aa: CASSPSPGLAGVANEQFF
v_call: TRBV7-9; clone_size: few; d_call: TRBD2; j_call: TRBJ2-7; cdr3_nt: TGTGCCAGCAGTCGCATGGGGGGGTCAACCTACGAGCAGTACTTC; cdr3_aa: CASSRMGGSTYEQYF
v_call: TRBV11-3; clone_size: -; d_call: -; j_call: TRBJ2-1; cdr3_nt: TGTGCCAGCGCGATCCACAATGAGCAGTTCTTC; cdr3_aa: CASAIHNEQFF
v_call: TRBV7-9; clone_size: -; d_call: TRBD2; j_call: TRBJ2-5; cdr3_nt: TGTGCCAGCAGCCAGGGGACTAGCGGGGGGCATCAAGAGACCCAGTACTTC; cdr3_aa: CASSQGTSGGHQETQYF
v_call: TRBV6-5; clone_size: -; d_call: -; j_call: TRBJ2-2; cdr3_nt: TGTGCCAGCAGTTACGGGACATTTAGCACCGGGGAGCTGTTTTTT; cdr3_aa: CASSYGTFSTGELFF
v_call: TRBV19; clone_size: -; d_call: -; j_call: TRBJ1-6; cdr3_nt: TGTGCCAGTAGTGAATGGCAGAATTCACCCCTCCACTTT; cdr3_aa: CASSEWQNSPLHF
v_call: TRBV29-1; clone_size: -; d_call: TRBD2; j_call: TRBJ2-1; cdr3_nt: TGCAGCGTTCCGGGACTAGGAGGCGATGAGCAGTTCTTC; cdr3_aa: CSVPGLGGDEQFF
v_call: TRBV4-3; clone_size: -; d_call: -; j_call: TRBJ2-7; cdr3_nt: TGCGCCAGCAGCCAAGATGGGCGGGGCGGGTCCTACGAGCAGTACTTC; cdr3_aa: CASSQDGRGGSYEQYF